The T cell receptor beta chain described here comes from a study of blood T cell repertoires in COVID-19. Study information: Nucleic acid was either cDNA or gDNA, and it came from T cells, B-cell-depleted T cells, or PBMCs.

This clone is a singleton in its sample. This table comes from immunoSEQ multiplex PCR, and its TCRdb copy is limited to in-frame clones, with some not included. Altogether roughly 410,000 clones are present, about 90% being singletons, with the ten largest covering roughly 2.1%. CDR3 length: 12 amino acids. V trimming: 8 bases; J trimming: 8 bases; junction bases outside the gene matches: 8. Germline V gene sequence: CDR1 MDHEN, CDR2 SYDVKM. This clonotype originated in an older woman with COVID-19, enrolled during active disease. The rearrangement uses TRBV28 and TRBJ1-2; 7 nucleotides agree with TRBD1. Sequencing was done on a sample of peripheral blood. CDR3 residues: CASLDRVIGYTF. CDR3 nucleotide sequence: TGTGCCAGCCTCGACAGGGTAATAGGCTACACCTTC.